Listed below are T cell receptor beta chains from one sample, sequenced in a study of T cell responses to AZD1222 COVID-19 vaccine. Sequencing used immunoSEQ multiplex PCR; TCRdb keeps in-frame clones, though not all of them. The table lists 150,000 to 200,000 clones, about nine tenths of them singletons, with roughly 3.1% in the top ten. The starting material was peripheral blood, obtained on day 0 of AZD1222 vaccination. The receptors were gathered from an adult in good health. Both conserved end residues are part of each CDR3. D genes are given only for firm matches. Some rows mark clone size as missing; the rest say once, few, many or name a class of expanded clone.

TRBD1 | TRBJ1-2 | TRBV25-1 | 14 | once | TGTGCCAGCAGTAGGACAGGGTTAGGGGGTGGCTACACCTTC | CASSRTGLGGGYTF
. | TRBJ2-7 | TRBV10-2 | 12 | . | TGCGCCAGCAGTTCCGGGGGCTACGAGCAGTACTTC | CASSSGGYEQYF
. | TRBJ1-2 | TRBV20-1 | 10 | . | TGCAGTGCTAGAGAAGGCAGGTGGGTCTTC | CSAREGRWVF
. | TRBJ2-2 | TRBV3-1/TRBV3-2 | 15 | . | TGTGCCAGCAGCCCGGACTGGGCGGGGACCGGGGAGCTGTTTTTT | CASSPDWAGTGELFF
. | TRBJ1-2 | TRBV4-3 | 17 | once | TGCGCCAGCAGCCCCCATACGGGACAAACACCCAACTATGGCTACACCTTC | CASSPHTGQTPNYGYTF
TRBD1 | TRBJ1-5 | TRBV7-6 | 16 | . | TGTGCCAGCAGCGCCCGGGACAGGGGTAGCAATCAGCCCCAGCATTTT | CASSARDRGSNQPQHF
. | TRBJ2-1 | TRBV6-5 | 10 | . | TGTGCCAGCAGGGGTGAACGACAGTTCTTC | CASRGERQFF
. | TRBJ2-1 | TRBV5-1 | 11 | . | TGCGCCAGCAGCTTAGCTGTTGAGCAGTTCTTC | CASSLAVEQFF
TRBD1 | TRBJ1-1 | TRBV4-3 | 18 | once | TGCGCCAGCAGCCAAGTAGGGGGCCGGGACACCCAGAACACTGAAGCTTTCTTT | CASSQVGGRDTQNTEAFF
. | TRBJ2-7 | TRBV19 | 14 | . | TGTGCCAGTAGCCAAGGCTCGGGTGGTACCGAGCAGTACTTC | CASSQGSGGTEQYF
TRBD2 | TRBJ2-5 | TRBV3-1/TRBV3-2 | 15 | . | TGTGCCAGCAGCCCGTCTAGCGGACCTTCGGGGACCCAGTACTTC | CASSPSSGPSGTQYF
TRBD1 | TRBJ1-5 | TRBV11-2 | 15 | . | TGTGCCAGCAGCCAAGACAGGGGGCAGGGTCAGCCCCAGCATTTT | CASSQDRGQGQPQHF
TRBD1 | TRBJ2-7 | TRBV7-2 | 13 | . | TGTGCCAGCAGCCCAGGGGGTTACTACGAGCAGTACTTC | CASSPGGYYEQYF
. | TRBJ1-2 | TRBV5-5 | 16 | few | TGTGCCAGCAGCTTGATTGGTCGTGAGAGTAACTATGGCTACACCTTC | CASSLIGRESNYGYTF
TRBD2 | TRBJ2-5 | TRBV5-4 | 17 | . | TGTGCCAGCAGCCCTGGATGGACTAGCGGGGGGGCCGTTGTGGTGAACTTC | CASSPGWTSGGAVVVNF
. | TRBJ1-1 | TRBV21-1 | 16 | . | TGTGCCAGCAGCAAAGGGGGTCTCAGGCAAGACAGTGAAGCTTTCTTT | CASSKGGLRQDSEAFF
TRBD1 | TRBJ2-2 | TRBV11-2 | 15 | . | TGTGCCAGCAGCGCGGGACAGGGGGCCACCGGGGAGCTGTTTTTT | CASSAGQGATGELFF
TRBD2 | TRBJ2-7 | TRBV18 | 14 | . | TGTGCCAGCTCACCACAAGCGGGGGGCTACGAGCAGTACTTC | CASSPQAGGYEQYF
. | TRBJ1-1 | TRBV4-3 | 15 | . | TGCGCCAGCAGCCAAGATCGATTGGGGATTGCTGAAGCTTTCTTT | CASSQDRLGIAEAFF
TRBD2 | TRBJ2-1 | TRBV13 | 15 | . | TGTGCCAGCAGCCCCGCAGCGGGGAGGTCCAATGAGCAGTTCTTC | CASSPAAGRSNEQFF
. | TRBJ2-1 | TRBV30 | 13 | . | TGTGCCTGGAGTGTACTCGGTAGTAATGAGCAGTTCTTC | CAWSVLGSNEQFF
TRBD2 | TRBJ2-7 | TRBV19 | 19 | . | TGTGCCAGTAGTATGTTCCCGGGGACTAGCGGGGGCCACTCCTACGAGCAGTACTTC | CASSMFPGTSGGHSYEQYF
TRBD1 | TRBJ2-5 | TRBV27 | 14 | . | TGTGCCAGCAGTCCCCGGACAGGACAAGAGACCCAGTACTTC | CASSPRTGQETQYF
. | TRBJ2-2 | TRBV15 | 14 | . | TGTGCCACCACCCAAGGGGGGAACACCGGGGAGCTGTTTTTT | CATTQGGNTGELFF
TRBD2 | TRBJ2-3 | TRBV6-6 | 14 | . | TGTGCCAGCAGACAGACTAGCGGGGCAGATACGCAGTATTTT | CASRQTSGADTQYF
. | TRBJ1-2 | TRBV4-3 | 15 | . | TGCGCCAGCAGCCAAGCTGGCAGCCTAAACTATGGCTACACCTTC | CASSQAGSLNYGYTF
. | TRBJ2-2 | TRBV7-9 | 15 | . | TGTGCCAGCAGTCCGTCGACAGGGAACACCGGGGAGCTGTTTTTT | CASSPSTGNTGELFF
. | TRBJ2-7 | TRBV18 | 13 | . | TGTGCCAGCTCGCTGACAGCTACCTACGAGCAGTACTTC | CASSLTATYEQYF
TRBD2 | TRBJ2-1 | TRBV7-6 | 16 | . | TGTGCCAGCAGCTTCCGCGGGGGACTAGCGGTCGATGAGCAGTTCTTC | CASSFRGGLAVDEQFF
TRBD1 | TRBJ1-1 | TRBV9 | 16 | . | TGTGCCAGCAGCGTAGGGGACAGGGGGCAGAACACTGAAGCTTTCTTT | CASSVGDRGQNTEAFF
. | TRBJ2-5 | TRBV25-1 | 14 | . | TGTGCCAGCAGTGAATTCAAAGGCGGGGAGACCCAGTACTTC | CASSEFKGGETQYF
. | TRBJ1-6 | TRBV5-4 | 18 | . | TGTGCCAGCAGCTTCGGGACTCTAGGAAGTTCCTATAATTCACCCCTCCACTTT | CASSFGTLGSSYNSPLHF